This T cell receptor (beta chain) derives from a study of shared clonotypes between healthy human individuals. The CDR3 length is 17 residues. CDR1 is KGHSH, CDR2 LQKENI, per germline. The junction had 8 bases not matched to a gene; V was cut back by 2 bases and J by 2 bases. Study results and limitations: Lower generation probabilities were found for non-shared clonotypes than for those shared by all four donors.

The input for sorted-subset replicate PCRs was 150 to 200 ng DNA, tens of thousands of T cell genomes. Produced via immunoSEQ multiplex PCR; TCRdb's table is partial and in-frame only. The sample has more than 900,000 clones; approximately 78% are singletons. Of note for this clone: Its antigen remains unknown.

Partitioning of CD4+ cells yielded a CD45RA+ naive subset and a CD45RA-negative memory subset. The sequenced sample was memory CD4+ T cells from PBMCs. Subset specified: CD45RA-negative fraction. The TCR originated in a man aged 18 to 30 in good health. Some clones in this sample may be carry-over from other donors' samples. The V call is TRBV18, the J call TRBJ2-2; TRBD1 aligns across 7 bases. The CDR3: CASSPSNRGPNTGELFF. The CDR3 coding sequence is TGTGCCAGCTCACCAAGTAACAGGGGCCCAAACACCGGGGAGCTGTTTTTT. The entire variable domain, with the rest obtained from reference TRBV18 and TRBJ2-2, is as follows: NAGVMQNPRHLVRRRGQEARLRCSPMKGHSHVYWYRQLPEEGLKFMVYLQKENIIDESGMPKERFSAEFPKEGPSILRIQQVVRGDSAAYFCASSPSNRGPNTGELFFGEGSRLTVL.